The rows below give T cell receptor beta chains drawn from one sample of a study of glioma-infiltrating T cells. A single record per CDR3 protein comes from TCRdb applying MiXCR to the multiplex PCR reads. The top ten hold around 21% of the sample, which has about 190,000 distinct CDR3 sequences, approximately 30% seen once. The sample was glioma tissue, nonneoplastic brain tissue, or PBMCs (not recorded which). The receptors here all came from a human donor with low-grade glioma or glioblastoma, undergoing nonglioma brain surgery, or in good health (not recorded which). CDR3s include the opening cysteine and the closing phenylalanine or tryptophan. The order of the fields is CDR3 DNA, CDR3 protein, J gene, clone size, D gene, V gene. A D gene is named only where the DNA matches it firmly. Some rows mark clone size as missing; the rest say once, few, many or name a class of expanded clone.

cdr3_nt: TGTGCCAGTAGTAATTCGGCTGGCAATCAGCCCCAGCATTTT; cdr3_aa: CASSNSAGNQPQHF; j_call: TRBJ1-5; clone_size: few; d_call: NA; v_call: TRBV19
cdr3_nt: TGTGCCAGCAGCTTAGCCGTAGATTCCGGGGAGCTGTTTTTT; cdr3_aa: CASSLAVDSGELFF; j_call: TRBJ2-2; clone_size: many; d_call: NA; v_call: TRBV11-2
cdr3_nt: TGTGCCAGCAGTCCACAGGGGTCCTCTGGAAACACCATATATTTT; cdr3_aa: CASSPQGSSGNTIYF; j_call: TRBJ1-3; clone_size: many; d_call: TRBD1; v_call: TRBV7-2
cdr3_nt: TGCAGTGCGGGCGGGGCAACTAATGAAAAACTGTTTTTT; cdr3_aa: CSAGGATNEKLFF; j_call: TRBJ1-4; clone_size: many; d_call: NA; v_call: TRBV20-1
cdr3_nt: TGTGCCAGCAGCTTAGTGGGACTAGCCCTCCCCCGCCAAGAGACCCAGTACTTC; cdr3_aa: CASSLVGLALPRQETQYF; j_call: TRBJ2-5; clone_size: many; d_call: TRBD2; v_call: TRBV7-2
cdr3_nt: TGTGCCAGCAGTCCCCGGGACGGTCTATCGGCCCAGCATTTT; cdr3_aa: CASSPRDGLSAQHF; j_call: TRBJ1-5; clone_size: many; d_call: NA; v_call: TRBV27
cdr3_nt: TGTGCCAGCATTGAAAGGGGTGGTCAGCCCCAGCATTTT; cdr3_aa: CASIERGGQPQHF; j_call: TRBJ1-5; clone_size: NA; d_call: NA; v_call: TRBV19
cdr3_nt: TGTGCCAGCAGCCAAAAGGGGTTTATCACAGATACGCAGTATTTT; cdr3_aa: CASSQKGFITDTQYF; j_call: TRBJ2-3; clone_size: many; d_call: NA; v_call: TRBV14
cdr3_nt: TGTGCTAGTGGTTTGGTGGGCTCCTACAATGAGCAGTTCTTC; cdr3_aa: CASGLVGSYNEQFF; j_call: TRBJ2-1; clone_size: few; d_call: NA; v_call: TRBV12-5
cdr3_nt: TGTGCCAGCGGGGACGGGGGGAAGTTCTTC; cdr3_aa: CASGDGGKFF; j_call: TRBJ2-1; clone_size: many; d_call: TRBD2; v_call: TRBV28
cdr3_nt: TGTGCCAGCAGTACGCGACAGGGGGCTCAGCCCCAGCATTTT; cdr3_aa: CASSTRQGAQPQHF; j_call: TRBJ1-5; clone_size: many; d_call: TRBD1; v_call: TRBV28
cdr3_nt: TGTGCCACCAGCAGAGAAAAGGGACAGGGGATTTGGGATACGCAGTATTTT; cdr3_aa: CATSREKGQGIWDTQYF; j_call: TRBJ2-3; clone_size: many; d_call: TRBD1; v_call: TRBV15
cdr3_nt: TGTGCCATCAGTGAGTCGCAGGGTCTTGACCCTGAAGCTTTCTTT; cdr3_aa: CAISESQGLDPEAFF; j_call: TRBJ1-1; clone_size: many; d_call: NA; v_call: TRBV10-3
cdr3_nt: TGTGCCAGCAGTTTATATCTGGGGGGGAACACTGAAGCTTTCTTT; cdr3_aa: CASSLYLGGNTEAFF; j_call: TRBJ1-1; clone_size: many; d_call: NA; v_call: TRBV28
cdr3_nt: TGTGCCATCAGTGAGTCCGGGAGGGTAGGAGAGACCCAGTACTTC; cdr3_aa: CAISESGRVGETQYF; j_call: TRBJ2-5; clone_size: many; d_call: TRBD2; v_call: TRBV10-3
cdr3_nt: TGCGCCAGCAGCCCTGAGACTAGCGGGAGGGCCGATGCGCAGTATTTT; cdr3_aa: CASSPETSGRADAQYF; j_call: TRBJ2-3; clone_size: NA; d_call: TRBD2; v_call: TRBV4-1
cdr3_nt: TGTGCCAGTAGTATGGCCAGGGGCGTCTCCTACGAGCAGTACTTC; cdr3_aa: CASSMARGVSYEQYF; j_call: TRBJ2-7; clone_size: NA; d_call: NA; v_call: TRBV19
cdr3_nt: TGCAGTGCTAGCGGCGAACCCGCTAACTATGGCTACACCTTC; cdr3_aa: CSASGEPANYGYTF; j_call: TRBJ1-2; clone_size: NA; d_call: NA; v_call: TRBV20-1
cdr3_nt: TGCAGTGCTAGAAAAGATGCGAACACCGGGGAGCTGTTTTTT; cdr3_aa: CSARKDANTGELFF; j_call: TRBJ2-2; clone_size: many; d_call: NA; v_call: TRBV20-1
cdr3_nt: TGCGCCAGCAGCCAAGGGGGGAGAAGTCGAGACTACGAGCAGTACTTC; cdr3_aa: CASSQGGRSRDYEQYF; j_call: TRBJ2-7; clone_size: NA; d_call: NA; v_call: TRBV4-1
cdr3_nt: TGTGCCAGCAGCCCGTTAGACACCCGCAATGAGCAGTTCTTC; cdr3_aa: CASSPLDTRNEQFF; j_call: TRBJ2-1; clone_size: many; d_call: NA; v_call: TRBV14
cdr3_nt: TGTGCCAGCAGCCTACTCCTCACCGGGGAGCTGTTTTTT; cdr3_aa: CASSLLLTGELFF; j_call: TRBJ2-2; clone_size: NA; d_call: NA; v_call: TRBV5-4
cdr3_nt: TGTGCCAGCAGCTCCGGTCGCGGTGGGAGCTACGAGCAGTACTTC; cdr3_aa: CASSSGRGGSYEQYF; j_call: TRBJ2-7; clone_size: many; d_call: NA; v_call: TRBV7-9
cdr3_nt: TGTGCCAGCAGCTTAGGAGCAGGCCAGGGAACCTACGAGCAGTACTTC; cdr3_aa: CASSLGAGQGTYEQYF; j_call: TRBJ2-7; clone_size: many; d_call: NA; v_call: TRBV7-9
cdr3_nt: TGTGCCAGCAGCGTAGACCTAGCGGGACGACAAGAGACCCAGTACTTC; cdr3_aa: CASSVDLAGRQETQYF; j_call: TRBJ2-5; clone_size: few; d_call: TRBD2; v_call: TRBV9
cdr3_nt: TGTGCCAGCAGCCAAGGCGCTAATGAAAAACTGTTTTTT; cdr3_aa: CASSQGANEKLFF; j_call: TRBJ1-4; clone_size: NA; d_call: NA; v_call: TRBV3-1
cdr3_nt: TGTGCCAGCAGTGAATATTGGGATGGTCGCTACGAGCAGTACTTC; cdr3_aa: CASSEYWDGRYEQYF; j_call: TRBJ2-7; clone_size: many; d_call: NA; v_call: TRBV25-1
cdr3_nt: TGCGCCAGCAGCTGGACTAGCGGGAGGGAGTACGAGCAGTACTTC; cdr3_aa: CASSWTSGREYEQYF; j_call: TRBJ2-7; clone_size: many; d_call: TRBD2; v_call: TRBV5-1
cdr3_nt: TGCGCCAGCAGCCCCGAGGGCGGGAGAACAGATACGCAGTATTTT; cdr3_aa: CASSPEGGRTDTQYF; j_call: TRBJ2-3; clone_size: few; d_call: TRBD2; v_call: TRBV4-1
cdr3_nt: TGTGCCATCAGTGAGTCCAAGAACACTGAAGCTTTCTTT; cdr3_aa: CAISESKNTEAFF; j_call: TRBJ1-1; clone_size: many; d_call: NA; v_call: TRBV10-3
cdr3_nt: TGCGCCAGCAGCCAAGAAGGGGGACTCAGACAAGAGACCCAGTACTTC; cdr3_aa: CASSQEGGLRQETQYF; j_call: TRBJ2-5; clone_size: many; d_call: NA; v_call: TRBV4-1
cdr3_nt: TGTGCCAGCAGCGTATCCAGGAGGAGCTCCTACAATGAGCAGTTCTTC; cdr3_aa: CASSVSRRSSYNEQFF; j_call: TRBJ2-1; clone_size: many; d_call: NA; v_call: TRBV7-2
cdr3_nt: TGTGCCAGCACAAAGGGCTACGAGCAGTACTTC; cdr3_aa: CASTKGYEQYF; j_call: TRBJ2-7; clone_size: many; d_call: NA; v_call: TRBV6-1
cdr3_nt: TGTGCCAGCAGCCAAGTCTCTCCGGGACAGGGTGCCGATGAGCAGTTCTTC; cdr3_aa: CASSQVSPGQGADEQFF; j_call: TRBJ2-1; clone_size: few; d_call: TRBD1; v_call: TRBV3-1
cdr3_nt: TGTGCCAGCATTTTAACTCCATTAGTTTCAGGCATCGTCGCTGAATCTTTCTTT; cdr3_aa: CASILTPLVSGIVAESFF; j_call: TRBJ1-1; clone_size: NA; d_call: NA; v_call: TRBV27
cdr3_nt: TGTGCCAGTAGGGGACGGGCAGGGGCGATGAACACTGAAGCTTTCTTT; cdr3_aa: CASRGRAGAMNTEAFF; j_call: TRBJ1-1; clone_size: many; d_call: NA; v_call: TRBV19
cdr3_nt: TGTGCCAGCAGTCCCGTAGCGGGCGTTGGACGCTACGAGCAGTACTTC; cdr3_aa: CASSPVAGVGRYEQYF; j_call: TRBJ2-7; clone_size: many; d_call: TRBD2; v_call: TRBV6-2/TRBV6-3
cdr3_nt: TGTGCCAGCAGTTACCAGGAGCTAGAGACCCAGTACTTC; cdr3_aa: CASSYQELETQYF; j_call: TRBJ2-5; clone_size: many; d_call: NA; v_call: TRBV6-2/TRBV6-3
cdr3_nt: TGTGCCTGGAATGTTGAGGTGAACACTGAAGCTTTCTTT; cdr3_aa: CAWNVEVNTEAFF; j_call: TRBJ1-1; clone_size: few; d_call: NA; v_call: TRBV30
cdr3_nt: TGCAGTGCTAGGTCCCTCGAGGGTGAAAAACTGTTTTTT; cdr3_aa: CSARSLEGEKLFF; j_call: TRBJ1-4; clone_size: many; d_call: NA; v_call: TRBV20-1
cdr3_nt: TGCGCCAGCACCGGGACTAGCGGTACGATCAATGAGCAGTTCTTC; cdr3_aa: CASTGTSGTINEQFF; j_call: TRBJ2-1; clone_size: many; d_call: TRBD2; v_call: TRBV5-1
cdr3_nt: TGTGCCACCAGCCCCGAGGGACAGCCCGACTTCTCCTACGAGCAGTACTTC; cdr3_aa: CATSPEGQPDFSYEQYF; j_call: TRBJ2-7; clone_size: many; d_call: TRBD1; v_call: TRBV24-1
cdr3_nt: TGTGCCAGCGCGGGTCAAATATTCTACGAGCAGTACTTC; cdr3_aa: CASAGQIFYEQYF; j_call: TRBJ2-7; clone_size: many; d_call: NA; v_call: TRBV7-9
cdr3_nt: TGTGCCAGCAGCTGGACCCAAGGGAGCAATCAGCCCCAGCATTTT; cdr3_aa: CASSWTQGSNQPQHF; j_call: TRBJ1-5; clone_size: many; d_call: NA; v_call: TRBV7-2
cdr3_nt: TGTGCCAGCAGCTTGAGCGCTAGCCTTCTATCTAATGAGCAGTTCTTC; cdr3_aa: CASSLSASLLSNEQFF; j_call: TRBJ2-1; clone_size: NA; d_call: NA; v_call: TRBV5-4
cdr3_nt: TGTGCCAGCAGTTACAGAAACTATGGCTACGCCTTC; cdr3_aa: CASSYRNYGYAF; j_call: TRBJ1-2; clone_size: NA; d_call: NA; v_call: TRBV6-9
cdr3_nt: TGTGCCAGCAGTGGAACTGAGTTTGACGGGAAAAGTTATAGCAATCAGCCCCAGCATTTT; cdr3_aa: CASSGTEFDGKSYSNQPQHF; j_call: TRBJ1-5; clone_size: once; d_call: NA; v_call: TRBV28
cdr3_nt: TGTGCCAGCAGCCAGACAGAGGGCTTAAACTACGAGCAGTACTTC; cdr3_aa: CASSQTEGLNYEQYF; j_call: TRBJ2-7; clone_size: NA; d_call: NA; v_call: TRBV6-5
cdr3_nt: TGCGCCAGCAGTGAATGGGGAGTAGGCAATCAGCACCAGCATTTT; cdr3_aa: CASSEWGVGNQHQHF; j_call: TRBJ1-5; clone_size: NA; d_call: NA; v_call: TRBV25-1
cdr3_nt: TGTGCCAGTAGTAAACTAGCGGGCCCTTACAATGAGCAGTTCTTC; cdr3_aa: CASSKLAGPYNEQFF; j_call: TRBJ2-1; clone_size: many; d_call: TRBD2; v_call: TRBV19
cdr3_nt: TGTGCCAGCAGTTCAACGGACAACCCGGGTTGCTACACCTTC; cdr3_aa: CASSSTDNPGCYTF; j_call: TRBJ1-2; clone_size: NA; d_call: NA; v_call: TRBV6-2/TRBV6-3
cdr3_nt: TGTGCCACCAGCAGAGATCGGGAAAGAACCACTGAAGCTTTCTTT; cdr3_aa: CATSRDRERTTEAFF; j_call: TRBJ1-1; clone_size: many; d_call: NA; v_call: TRBV15
cdr3_nt: TGTGCCAGCAGGACTACCTTTTTCGCCAAGGCAAATTCACCCCTCCACTTT; cdr3_aa: CASRTTFFAKANSPLHF; j_call: TRBJ1-6; clone_size: NA; d_call: NA; v_call: TRBV27
cdr3_nt: TGTGCCTGGAAGACCTACAGGAGTTTGAACACCGGGGAGCTGTTTTTT; cdr3_aa: CAWKTYRSLNTGELFF; j_call: TRBJ2-2; clone_size: NA; d_call: NA; v_call: TRBV30